The 12 T cell receptor beta chains reported below all come from one sample, sequenced in a study of neurological immune-mediated disorders. TCRdb called the 5' RACE reads again in MiXCR, with one record for every CDR3 protein. The top ten clones hold around 3.1% of a sample with roughly 88,000 distinct CDR3 sequences, 3% to 4% of them seen once. Sequenced sample: PBMCs. The receptors derive from a woman aged 50 to 60 with multiple sclerosis.

This clonotype was seen ten or more times. The chain couples TRBV7-2 to TRBJ2-2; D gene unclear. The V end lost 5 bases, the J end lost 7 bases, and 8 bases lay between the germline ends. There are 12 residues in the CDR3. Germline CDR1 reads SGHTA; CDR2 reads FQGNSA. CDR3: CASSRTVGELFF. The CDR3 bases are TGTGCCAGCAGCCGGACGGTCGGGGAGCTGTTTTTT.

This clonotype has a count of ten or more. The chain has TRBV29-1 and TRBJ2-3; 9 nucleotides line up with TRBD2. CDR1 SQVTM and CDR2 ANQGSEA come from the germline V gene. The CDR3 contains 16 residues. V gave up 0 bases and J gave up 4 bases; unmatched junction bases: 8. The CDR3 loop is CSVEDAAGGRSDTQYF. CDR3 in DNA: TGCAGCGTTGAAGATGCCGCGGGGGGGCGATCAGATACGCAGTATTTT.

Many counts were recorded for this clonotype. The V and J genes are TRBV5-1 and TRBJ2-1; 9 bases match TRBD2. Trimming cost V 0 bases and J 6 bases; bases outside gene matches: 7. The CDR3 spans 16 residues. The germline gives CDR1 SGHRS, CDR2 YFSETQ. The CDR3 region has the DNA TGCGCCAGCAGCTTGGGAGGCGGGGGGGCATCCAATGAGCAGTTCTTC. This codes for CASSLGGGGASNEQFF. Full variable domain (outside the CDR3, taken from reference TRBV5-1 and TRBJ2-1): KAGVTQTPRYLIKTRGQQVTLSCSPISGHRSVSWYQQTPGQGLQFLFEYFSETQRNKGNFPGRFSGRQFSNSRSEMNVSTLELGDSALYLCASSLGGGGASNEQFFGPGTRLTVL.

This clonotype showed up many times. The V gene is TRBV6-6, the J gene TRBJ1-3; D call uncertain. V was pared by 2 bases and J by 0 bases, with 11 bases between. The CDR3 sequence is 16 residues long. Germline V lookup: CDR1 MNHNY, CDR2 SVGAGI (reference sequence). The CDR3 bases are TGTGCCAGCAGTTACGTCGGCGGTAGCTCTGGAAACACCATATATTTT. It specifies CASSYVGGSSGNTIYF.

Many counts were recorded for this clonotype. The CDR3 bases are TGCGCCAGCGTGGGAACCCCTGAGATGTCCGGGGAGCTGTTTTTT. Its protein is CASVGTPEMSGELFF. The rearrangement links TRBV5-1 to TRBJ2-2; D not certain. Germline lookup yields CDR1 SGHRS and CDR2 YFSETQ. V was clipped by 7 bases and J by 6 bases, with 19 bases between them. This CDR3 is 15 amino acids long.

This clonotype was detected many times. V usage is TRBV5-1 and J usage is TRBJ2-5; possibly TRBD1 for D (5 bases). Trimming shortened V by 2 bases and J by 2 bases, and 13 bases separated the two germline ends. The CDR3 length is 15 residues. CDR1 and CDR2 from the germline V gene are SGHRS and YFSETQ. The CDR3 bases are TGCGCCAGCAGCTTTAGGGCAGGGAAACAAGAGACCCAGTACTTC. Residues: CASSFRAGKQETQYF.

Details on this clonotype: An end of the junction differs from the germline gene, which may be a read error. The V call is TRBV4-1, the J call TRBJ1-5, with a weak D call TRBD1 (6 bases). The germline CDR1 and CDR2 sequences are MGHRA and YSYEKL. The CDR3 has 15 amino acids. The CDR3 region has the DNA TGCGCCAGCAGCCGGGACGGCGGGGGCAATAAGACCCAGAATTTT. It yields the protein CASSRDGGGNKTQNF.

This clonotype was detected ten times or more. The chain links TRBV9 to TRBJ2-5; D may be TRBD1 or TRBD2 (5 bases each). V was clipped by 4 bases and J by 2 bases, with 12 bases between them. Germline V gene data show CDR1 as SGDLS and CDR2 as YYNGEE. CDR3 length: 14 residues. In DNA form, the CDR3 reads TGTGCCAGCAGCCCCGGGGACGGACAAGAGACCCAGTACTTC. Its protein is CASSPGDGQETQYF. The full variable domain, in which reference TRBV9 and TRBJ2-5 provide the parts outside the CDR3, is DSGVTQTPKHLITATGQRVTLRCSPRSGDLSVYWYQQSLDQGLQFLIQYYNGEERAKGNILERFSAQQFPDLHSELNLSSLELGDSALYFCASSPGDGQETQYFGPGTRLLVL.

This clonotype was recorded at least ten times. The rearrangement uses TRBV28 and TRBJ1-5; no reliable D call. V shed 0 bases and J shed 4 bases, with 16 bases lying between them. The CDR3 has 17 residues. The germline CDR1 and CDR2 sequences are MDHEN and SYDVKM. The CDR3 region is CASSLWVPSRMNQPQHF. CDR3 sequence (DNA): TGTGCCAGCAGTTTATGGGTACCCAGTAGAATGAATCAGCCCCAGCATTTT.

This clonotype was found many times. The J gene is TRBJ2-3, the V gene TRBV5-1, with D unresolved. The CDR3 length is 14 residues. Trimming stripped 4 bases from V and 4 bases from J, with 13 bases between. CDR1 and CDR2 (germline): SGHRS, YFSETQ. CDR3 protein: CASSPGPVADTQYF. The CDR3, as DNA: TGCGCCAGCAGCCCTGGCCCGGTAGCAGATACGCAGTATTTT.

This clonotype was detected ten times or more. The chain employs TRBV20-1 and TRBJ2-1; 14 bases match TRBD2. There are 19 residues in the CDR3. Germline lookup yields CDR1 DFQATT and CDR2 SNEGSKA (reference sequence). Unmatched junction bases numbered 8, after V lost 0 bases and J lost 1 base. CDR3 amino acids: CSARDLGTSGGRSYNEQFF. Here the CDR3 DNA reads TGCAGTGCTAGAGACCTCGGGACTAGCGGGGGTAGATCCTACAATGAGCAGTTCTTC.

This clonotype was observed at least ten times. The chain joins TRBV12-3 or TRBV12-4 to TRBJ2-7; no reliable D call. This CDR3 spans 14 amino acids. Trimming left V 3 bases short and J 5 bases short, with 14 bases between. The CDR3 coding sequence is TGTGCCAGCAGTTTGGGCACTCCGGGCGACGAGCAGTACTTC. Amino acids: CASSLGTPGDEQYF.